This T cell receptor (beta chain) was obtained from a study of shared clonotypes between healthy human individuals. Assay execution proceeded at the deep level. On sorted subsets, replicate PCRs used roughly 190 ng DNA, or about 33,000 T cell genomes. The assay was immunoSEQ multiplex PCR, and TCRdb's table has in-frame clones only and misses some. The sample includes some 2.3 million clones, 90% to 95% of them seen just once. The sequenced material came from naive CD4+ T cells from PBMCs. As to subset: CD45RA+ positively selected. The sequence was obtained from a man aged 18-30 years in good health. Some clones in this sample may be carry-over from other donors' samples.

The CDR3 coding sequence is TGTGCCAGCAGCCAACGACCGACACAGGGGAACAATGAGCAGTTCTTC. This gives the protein CASSQRPTQGNNEQFF. The V gene is TRBV4-2, the J gene TRBJ2-1; 7 bases map to TRBD1. Germline CDR1 reads LGHNA; CDR2 reads YNFKEQ. V lost 2 bases and J lost 5; bases outside the gene matches: 9. CDR3 length: 16 residues.